The 16 T cell receptor beta chains in this list originate from one sample, sequenced in a study of blood T cell repertoires in COVID-19. Assay: immunoSEQ multiplex PCR; the TCRdb copy retains only in-frame clones and omits some. The sample lists approximately 300,000 clones, around 88% occurring once. Sequencing was performed on peripheral blood. The receptors here all came from a woman aged 50 to 60 with acute or convalescent COVID-19.

This chain links TRBV29-1 with TRBJ1-6; TRBD1 agrees at 7 bases. V was pared by 4 bases and J by 9 bases, with 6 bases of the junction left unmatched. This CDR3 spans 13 amino acids. CDR1 is SQVTM and CDR2 is ANQGSEA in the germline V gene. The CDR3 DNA follows: TGCAGCGTTGCTAAGGGGGCCGGTTCACCCCTCCACTTT. As protein: CSVAKGAGSPLHF.

CDR3 nucleotides: TGCGCCAGCAGCTTGGAGGGGGACATATCCTATGGCTACACCTTC. It codes for CASSLEGDISYGYTF. The chain has TRBV5-1 and TRBJ1-2; perhaps TRBD1 as D (6 bases). The CDR3 extends over 15 amino acids. Germline loops: CDR1 SGHRS, CDR2 YFSETQ. The V end lost 0 bases, the J end lost 4 bases, and 13 bases lay between the germline ends.

The genes are TRBV9 and TRBJ1-1; a weak D match, TRBD1 (6 bases). Trimming stripped 0 bases from V and 6 bases from J, with 12 bases between. Germline V gene lookup returns CDR1 SGDLS and CDR2 YYNGEE. The CDR3 spans 14 residues. This CDR3 is CASSVDPGAAEAFF. CDR3 DNA sequence: TGTGCCAGCAGCGTAGATCCAGGGGCGGCTGAAGCTTTCTTT.

The chain has TRBV30 and TRBJ2-7; tentatively, D is TRBD1 (5 bases). CDR1 is GTSNPN, CDR2 SVGIG, per germline (reference sequence). Trimming removed 3 bases from V and 5 bases from J, with 17 bases in between. The CDR3 spans 14 residues. The CDR3 nucleotides read TGTGCCTGGAGCTTGGACATAAGGGTCCACGAGCAGTACTTC. It encodes CAWSLDIRVHEQYF.

DNA of the CDR3: TGTGCCAGCAGTTACGGACAGGGAGAAGGAAGCACTGAAGCTTTCTTT. Translation: CASSYGQGEGSTEAFF. The rearrangement joins TRBV6-6 to TRBJ1-1, with TRBD1 identical over 8 bases. J gave up 4 bases and V 2 bases, and 9 bases lay outside the gene matches. The CDR3 extends over 16 amino acids. CDR1 is MNHNY and CDR2 is SVGAGI in the germline V gene (reference sequence).

V is TRBV29-1 and J is TRBJ1-5; tentatively, D is TRBD1 (5 bases). CDR3 size: 14 residues. CDR1 and CDR2 from the germline V gene are SQVTM and ANQGSEA. Trimming took 6 bases from V and 3 from J, leaving 15 bases between them. The CDR3 DNA reads TGCAGCGTGTCTCTCAGCAGGGACAATCAGCCCCAGCATTTT. Amino acid sequence: CSVSLSRDNQPQHF.

The gene calls are TRBV20-1 and TRBJ2-3, with D maybe TRBD1 (6 bases). The CDR3 consists of 11 residues. The germline V and J ends were trimmed by 5 bases and 11 bases, with 14 bases remaining between them. The germline V gene has CDR1 DFQATT and CDR2 SNEGSKA (reference sequence). CDR3 protein: CSARRDTQQYF. The DNA for the CDR3 is TGCAGTGCTCGCCGGGACACCCAGCAGTATTTT.

This clone was observed once. Other DNA sequences within the sample encode an identical CDR3. The chain joins TRBV7-8 to TRBJ2-7; TRBD2 is a possible D gene (5 bases). Per the germline V gene, CDR1 is SGHVS and CDR2 is FQNEAQ. The CDR3 loop spans 13 amino acids. The V end lost 2 bases, the J end lost 2 bases, and 7 bases lay between the germline ends. CDR3 sequence (DNA): TGTGCCAGCAGCTTAAGCGGTGCCTACGAGCAGTACTTC. The encoded protein is CASSLSGAYEQYF.

Concerning this clone itself: The same CDR3 is also encoded by other DNA sequences in this sample. The V call is TRBV11-1, the J call TRBJ2-7; D perhaps matches TRBD2 (5 bases). Trimming took 6 bases from V and 3 from J, leaving 12 bases between them. Per the germline V gene, CDR1 is SGHAT and CDR2 is FQDESV (reference sequence). The length of the CDR3 is 13 residues. The CDR3 protein is CASSLTSIYEQYF. The CDR3 DNA sequence: TGTGCCAGCAGTTTAACTAGTATCTACGAGCAGTACTTC.

The chain recombines TRBV27 with TRBJ1-5; 8 nucleotides align to TRBD1. Germline V CDR1 and CDR2: MNHEY, SMNVEV (reference sequence). This CDR3 is 19 amino acids long. With V trimmed by 9 bases and J by 3 bases, 22 bases remained unmatched. The CDR3 is CARTHYTPGTGPINQPQHF. The DNA for the CDR3 is TGTGCCAGAACACATTATACCCCCGGGACAGGCCCCATCAATCAGCCCCAGCATTTT.

The rearrangement links TRBV28 to TRBJ2-3; 12 bases match TRBD2. V lost 8 bases to trimming and J lost 7 bases; unmatched junction nucleotides: 7. The CDR3 has 14 amino acids. Germline CDR1 MDHEN, CDR2 SYDVKM. CDR3 residues: CASRLAGGPHTQYF. The CDR3, as DNA: TGTGCCAGCCGGCTAGCGGGAGGGCCGCATACGCAGTATTTT.

V usage is TRBV28 and J usage is TRBJ2-2; D remains ambiguous. Trimming left V 2 bases short and J 0 bases short, with 7 bases between. Germline-derived CDR1 and CDR2 are MDHEN and SYDVKM. This CDR3 contains 15 residues. CDR3 DNA sequence: TGTGCCAGCAGTTTAGGCGGAGCGAACACCGGGGAGCTGTTTTTT. Protein product: CASSLGGANTGELFF.

The table lists this clone with a count of one. The rearrangement joins TRBV10-3 to TRBJ1-6, with 7 bases that match TRBD1. Per germline, CDR1 ENHRY and CDR2 SYGVKD. This CDR3 is built from 13 residues. The V segment lost 9 bases and the J segment 10 bases; nucleotides outside the gene matches: 9. The CDR3 is CAIRTGRESPLHF. The DNA for the CDR3 is TGTGCCATTCGGACAGGACGGGAATCACCCCTCCACTTT.

This clone was observed once. The chain has TRBV6-5 and TRBJ2-7; D is possibly TRBD1 (6 bases). Between the trimmed V and J ends, which lost 7 bases and 4 bases, there was a span of 20 bases. This CDR3 has 15 amino acids. Germline-derived CDR1 and CDR2 are MNHEY and SVGAGI. CDR3 in DNA: TGTGCCAGCACCACCCGGCTGGGGGCCGCGTACGAGCAGTACTTC. It yields the protein CASTTRLGAAYEQYF.

This chain connects TRBV24-1 to TRBJ2-7; 7 positions agree with TRBD1. CDR1 is KGHDR, CDR2 SFDVKD, per germline. There are 14 residues in the CDR3. Germline trimming cut 5 bases from V and 2 bases from J; bases unmatched to any gene: 5. CDR3 in amino acids: CATSGMDRPYEQYF. The CDR3, as DNA: TGTGCCACCAGTGGTATGGACAGGCCCTACGAGCAGTACTTC.

This clone was seen a single time. This chain uses TRBV19 with TRBJ1-5, with TRBD1 identical over 8 bases. V trimming: 7 bases; J trimming: 6 bases; junction bases outside the gene matches: 14. The CDR3 has 16 amino acids. Germline V gene sequence: CDR1 LNHDA, CDR2 SQIVND (reference sequence). CDR3 region: CASKGQALHLFQPQHF. CDR3 sequence (DNA): TGTGCCAGTAAGGGACAGGCGTTACACCTCTTTCAGCCCCAGCATTTT.